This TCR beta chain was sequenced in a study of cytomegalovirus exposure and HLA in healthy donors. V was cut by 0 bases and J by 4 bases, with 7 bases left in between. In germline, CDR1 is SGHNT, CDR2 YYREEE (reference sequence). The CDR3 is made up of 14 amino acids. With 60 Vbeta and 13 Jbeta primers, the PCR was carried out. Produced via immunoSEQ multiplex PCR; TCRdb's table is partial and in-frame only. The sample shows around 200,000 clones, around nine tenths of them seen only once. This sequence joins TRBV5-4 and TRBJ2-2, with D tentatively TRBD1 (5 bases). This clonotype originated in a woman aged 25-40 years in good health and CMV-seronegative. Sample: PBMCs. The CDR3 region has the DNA TGTGCCAGCAGCTTGGGACAGATCACCGGGGAGCTGTTTTTT. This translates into CASSLGQITGELFF.